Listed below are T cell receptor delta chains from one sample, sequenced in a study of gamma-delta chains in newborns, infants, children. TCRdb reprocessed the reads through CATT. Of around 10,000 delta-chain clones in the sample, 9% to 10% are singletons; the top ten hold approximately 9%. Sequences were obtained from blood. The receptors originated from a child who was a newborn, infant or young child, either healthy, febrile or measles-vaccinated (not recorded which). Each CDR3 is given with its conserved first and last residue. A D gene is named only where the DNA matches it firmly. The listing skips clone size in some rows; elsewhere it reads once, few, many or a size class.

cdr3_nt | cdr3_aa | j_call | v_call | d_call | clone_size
TGTGCCTGTGACAGTACTGGGGGTCCGAGCTCCTGGGACACCCGACAGATGTTTTTC | CACDSTGGPSSWDTRQMFF | TRDJ3 | TRDV2 | TRDD3 | few
TGTGCCTGTGACACCGTCGGGGACCCGTACACCGATAAACTCATCTTT | CACDTVGDPYTDKLIF | TRDJ1 | TRDV2 | - | -
TGTGCCTGTGACACCCTAAAACTGGGGGATACGACGGCCGATAAACTCATCTTT | CACDTLKLGDTTADKLIF | TRDJ1 | TRDV2 | TRDD3 | few
TGTGCCTGTGACAACGCTGGGGGAGACAGCTCCTGGGACACCCGACAGATGTTTTTC | CACDNAGGDSSWDTRQMFF | TRDJ3 | TRDV2 | TRDD3 | -
TGTGCCTGTGACACCTGGGGGGACACGACAGCACAACTCTTCTTT | CACDTWGDTTAQLFF | TRDJ2 | TRDV2 | - | medium-sized
TGTGCCTGTGACACCGCCGGGGGAAATGTCCTCCTCTCCTGGGACACCCGACAGATGTTTTTC | CACDTAGGNVLLSWDTRQMFF | TRDJ3 | TRDV2 | - | few
TGTGCTCTTGGGGAGCCTAGACTTCCCCGCACAGAACTCATCTTT | CALGEPRLPRTELIF | TRDJ1 | TRDV1 | - | few
TGTGCCTGTGAGGACCTTCCTACGGACTGGGGGCTAGGGGATGGCACCGATAAACTCATCTTT | CACEDLPTDWGLGDGTDKLIF | TRDJ1 | TRDV2 | - | -
TGTGCCTGTGACACCGGGGGATGCCGCTCCTGGGACACCCGACAGATGTTTTTC | CACDTGGCRSWDTRQMFF | TRDJ3 | TRDV2 | TRDD3 | -
TGTGCTCTTGGGGAACCCCCGTTACCGGAGATACGCCGTATAACCTACACCGATAAACTCATCTTT | CALGEPPLPEIRRITYTDKLIF | TRDJ1 | TRDV1 | - | few
TGTGCCTGTGACCCCGTGCTGGGGGATACGCGTTCCTGGGACACCCGACAGATGTTTTTC | CACDPVLGDTRSWDTRQMFF | TRDJ3 | TRDV2 | TRDD3 | few
TGTGCCTGTGACACCCTACTGGGGGAGACAGCACAACTCTTCTTT | CACDTLLGETAQLFF | TRDJ2 | TRDV2 | TRDD3 | few
TGTGCTCTTGGGGATCCTCCCTTCCAAACCTGGGCTAACGGCACAGCACAACTCTTCTTT | CALGDPPFQTWANGTAQLFF | TRDJ2 | TRDV1 | - | few
TGTGCCTGTGACAGCCTGGGGGACAGAAACACCGATAAACTCATCTTT | CACDSLGDRNTDKLIF | TRDJ1 | TRDV2 | TRDD3 | -
- | CSVLLCIPLTGGPYTDKLIF | TRDJ1 | TRAV29/DV5 | - | -
TGTGCCTGTGACAGCTGGGGGATACGCGCCGATAAACTCATCTTT | CACDSWGIRADKLIF | TRDJ1 | TRDV2 | TRDD3 | medium-sized
TGTGCCCGTGACACCGTTGGGGGGTACACCGATAAACTCATCTTT | CARDTVGGYTDKLIF | TRDJ1 | TRDV2 | - | few
TGTGCTCTTGGGGAACTACGAGACTACTGGGGGATGAAACTCATCTTT | CALGELRDYWGMKLIF | TRDJ1 | TRDV1 | TRDD3 | -
TGTGCCTGTGACACCCGGAACGTCCCCGGCTCTACGGACCGGGGATCGGGGACAGCACAACTCTTCTTT | CACDTRNVPGSTDRGSGTAQLFF | TRDJ2 | TRDV2 | - | few
TGTGCCTGTGACACCGCGTCGGGGGCCCAAAGCTCCTGGGACACCCGACAGATGTTTTTC | CACDTASGAQSSWDTRQMFF | TRDJ3 | TRDV2 | - | few
TGTGCCTGTGACACCGTAGTGGGGGATACCTCTTCCTGTGACACCCGACAGATGTTTTTC | CACDTVVGDTSSCDTRQMFF | TRDJ3 | TRDV2 | TRDD3 | -
TGTGCCTGTGACACCCTAAAACTTCCTGTACCCAGTCTGGGGGATACGCGGCGGTCTGAGACCGATAAACTCATCTTT | CACDTLKLPVPSLGDTRRSETDKLIF | TRDJ1 | TRDV2 | TRDD3 | few
TGTGCTCTTGGGGAAAAGGTGGGATTCTACCCTTTGACAGCACAACTCTTCTTT | CALGEKVGFYPLTAQLFF | TRDJ2 | TRDV1 | - | few
TGTGCCTGTGACGTACTGGGGGGTAGCTCCTGGGACACCAGACAGATGTTTTTC | CACDVLGGSSWDTRQMFF | TRDJ3 | TRDV2 | TRDD3 | few
TGTGCTCTTGGGGAACTAGAAGATCATTTTTTCCTGCCGGGGGACCACACCGATAAACTCATCTTT | CALGELEDHFFLPGDHTDKLIF | TRDJ1 | TRDV1 | - | few
TGTGCCTGTGACACCTGGGATACTTCAAAGAGCTCCTGGGACACCCGACAGATGTTTTTC | CACDTWDTSKSSWDTRQMFF | TRDJ3 | TRDV2 | TRDD3 | few
- | CACDPLSGKFRLGENKFIF | TRDJ1 | TRDV2 | - | few
TGTGCCTGTGACTTACTGGGGGATACGAAGGTCAAGATTACCTGGGACACCCGACAGATGTTTTTC | CACDLLGDTKVKITWDTRQMFF | TRDJ3 | TRDV2 | TRDD3 | -
TGTGCCTGTGACTATCTGGGGGAACCGACCGATAAACTCATCTTT | CACDYLGEPTDKLIF | TRDJ1 | TRDV2 | TRDD3 | few
TGTGCCTGTGACACCGTACGGCATTCCTGGGACACCCGACAGATGTTTTTC | CACDTVRHSWDTRQMFF | TRDJ3 | TRDV2 | - | few
TGTGCCTGTGACACCGTGTGGAATGGGATACGCGAGGGCCGAGCAGGGACAGCACAACTCTTCTTT | CACDTVWNGIREGRAGTAQLFF | TRDJ2 | TRDV2 | TRDD3 | -
TGTGCCTGTGACACCGTACTGGGGGATACGCGGAGCTCCTGGGACACCCGACAGATGTTTTTC | CACDTVLGDTRSSWDTRQMFF | TRDJ3 | TRDV2 | TRDD3 | few
TGTGCCTGTGACTCTATACTGGGGGATACGCGAATTAGCTCCTGGGACACCCGACAGATGTTTTTC | CACDSILGDTRISSWDTRQMFF | TRDJ3 | TRDV2 | TRDD3 | few
TGTGCCTGTGATACAGCACAACTCTTCTTT | CACDTAQLFF | TRDJ2 | TRDV2 | - | -
TGTGCTCTTGGGTCAACAGGGGGTTTCCTACGCTGGGGGATAAAGATGGGGACCGATAAACTCATCTTT | CALGSTGGFLRWGIKMGTDKLIF | TRDJ1 | TRDV1 | TRDD3 | few
TGTGCCTGTGACTCCGTACTGGGGGATACACTTATCAGCTCCTGGGACACCCGACAGATGTTTTTC | CACDSVLGDTLISSWDTRQMFF | TRDJ3 | TRDV2 | TRDD3 | few